Following are 6 T cell receptor beta chains from one sample sequenced in a study of T-cell reconstitution after alpha-beta-depleted transplantation in children. For TCRbeta, the library was prepared with unique molecular identifiers. TCRdb itself ran the PCR reads through MiXCR, one entry per CDR3 protein. The data contain over 150,000 distinct CDR3 sequences, 5% to 6.5% of them singletons. This sample comprised PBMCs, obtained before TCRalphabeta/CD19-depleted stem cell transplant. These receptor sequences come from a girl younger than two with combined immunodeficiency, due to receive a stem cell transplant.

At least ten counts were recorded for this clonotype. The DNA for the CDR3 is TGTGCCAGCAGCCCCCTCCCGGGACTAGCGGGACCTAACAATGAGCAGTTCTTC. It translates to CASSPLPGLAGPNNEQFF. The rearrangement links TRBV6-2 or TRBV6-3 to TRBJ2-1; 13 bases are shared with TRBD2. With V trimmed by 6 bases and J by 5 bases, 13 bases remained unmatched. Germline values: CDR1 MNHEY, CDR2 SVGEGT. This CDR3 region has 18 residues.

In its sample, this clonotype was seen many times. V gene TRBV28 combines with J gene TRBJ2-2; the D gene is possibly TRBD1 (6 bases). The length of the CDR3 is 16 residues. Germline V lookup: CDR1 MDHEN, CDR2 SYDVKM. Trimming pared 1 base from V and 6 bases from J, leaving 15 bases between. The CDR3 spells CASSLYGQGIAGELFF. CDR3 bases: TGTGCCAGCAGTTTATACGGGCAGGGGATCGCCGGGGAGCTGTTTTTT.

This clonotype was counted at least ten times. The chain links TRBV5-1 to TRBJ2-1; D is perhaps TRBD2 (6 bases). The CDR3 is 16 amino acids. CDR1 is SGHRS, CDR2 YFSETQ, per germline. V was clipped by 4 bases and J by 0 bases, with 14 bases between them. CDR3 sequence reads: CASSPGLLSSYNEQFF. The CDR3 nucleotides read TGCGCCAGCAGCCCTGGACTATTGAGCTCCTACAATGAGCAGTTCTTC.

This clonotype appeared many times. The genes are TRBV15 and TRBJ1-2, with 7 bases lining up with TRBD1. The CDR3 spans 16 residues. The junction had 10 bases not matched to a gene; V was cut back by 3 bases and J by 3 bases. Germline assignment: CDR1 LNHNV and CDR2 YYDKDF (reference sequence). DNA of the CDR3: TGTGCCACCAGCAGTATAGGACAGGAGTTCGACTATGGCTACACCTTC. Translating it yields CATSSIGQEFDYGYTF.

There are many counts of this clonotype. The chain carries TRBV10-3 and TRBJ1-1; TRBD1 agrees at 8 bases. V shed 2 bases and J 5 bases; nucleotides not matched to a gene: 7. There are 15 residues in the CDR3. Germline V gene sequence: CDR1 ENHRY, CDR2 SYGVKD. CDR3 DNA: TGTGCCATCAGTGAGAACAGGGGGAGTGGAACTGAAGCTTTCTTT. Translated, it gives CAISENRGSGTEAFF.

This clonotype has a count of ten or more. V usage is TRBV7-2 and J usage is TRBJ2-5; D unclear. Germline assignment: CDR1 SGHTA and CDR2 FQGNSA. The CDR3 has 12 residues. The ends were cut back, 5 bases at V and 1 base at J, with 5 bases in the middle. In nucleotides, the CDR3 is TGTGCCAGCAGCCAACCCCAAGAGACCCAGTACTTC. The encoded protein is CASSQPQETQYF.